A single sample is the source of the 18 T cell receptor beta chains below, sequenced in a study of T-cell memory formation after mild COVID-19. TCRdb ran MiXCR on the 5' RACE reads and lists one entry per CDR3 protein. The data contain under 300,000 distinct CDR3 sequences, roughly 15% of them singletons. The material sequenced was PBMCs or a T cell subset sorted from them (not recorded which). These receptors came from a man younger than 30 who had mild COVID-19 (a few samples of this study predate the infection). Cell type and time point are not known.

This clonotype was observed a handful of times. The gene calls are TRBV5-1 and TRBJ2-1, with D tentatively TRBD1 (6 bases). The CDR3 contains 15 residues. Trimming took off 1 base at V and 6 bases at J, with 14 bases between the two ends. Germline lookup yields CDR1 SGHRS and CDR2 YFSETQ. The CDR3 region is CASSLMTGEANEQFF. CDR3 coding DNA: TGCGCCAGCAGCTTGATGACAGGAGAAGCCAATGAGCAGTTCTTC.

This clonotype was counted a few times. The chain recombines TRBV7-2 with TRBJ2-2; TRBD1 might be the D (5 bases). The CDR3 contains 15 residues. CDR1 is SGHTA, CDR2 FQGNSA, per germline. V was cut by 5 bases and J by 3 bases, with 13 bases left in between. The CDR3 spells CASSLRQLDTGELFF. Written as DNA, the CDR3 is TGTGCCAGCAGCCTGAGACAGTTGGACACCGGGGAGCTGTTTTTT.

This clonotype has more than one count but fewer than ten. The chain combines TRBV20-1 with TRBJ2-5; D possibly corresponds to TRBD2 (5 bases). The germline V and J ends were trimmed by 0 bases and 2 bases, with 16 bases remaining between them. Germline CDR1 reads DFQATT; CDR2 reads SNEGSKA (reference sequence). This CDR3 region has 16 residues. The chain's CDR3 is CSARDPGEKTQETQYF. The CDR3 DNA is TGCAGTGCTAGAGACCCCGGGGAAAAAACACAAGAGACCCAGTACTTC.

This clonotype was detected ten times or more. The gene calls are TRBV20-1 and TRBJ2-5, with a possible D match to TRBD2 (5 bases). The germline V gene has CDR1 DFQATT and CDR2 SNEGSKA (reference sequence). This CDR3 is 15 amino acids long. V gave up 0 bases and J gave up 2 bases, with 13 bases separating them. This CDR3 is CSAREPAVGQETQYF. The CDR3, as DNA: TGCAGTGCTAGAGAGCCAGCGGTGGGTCAAGAGACCCAGTACTTC.

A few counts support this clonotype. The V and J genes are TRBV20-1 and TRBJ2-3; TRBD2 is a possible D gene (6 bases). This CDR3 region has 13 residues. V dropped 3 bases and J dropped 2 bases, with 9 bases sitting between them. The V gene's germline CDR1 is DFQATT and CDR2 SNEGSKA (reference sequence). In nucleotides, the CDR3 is TGCAGTGCTAGCGGGGGAAACACAGATACGCAGTATTTT. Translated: CSASGGNTDTQYF.

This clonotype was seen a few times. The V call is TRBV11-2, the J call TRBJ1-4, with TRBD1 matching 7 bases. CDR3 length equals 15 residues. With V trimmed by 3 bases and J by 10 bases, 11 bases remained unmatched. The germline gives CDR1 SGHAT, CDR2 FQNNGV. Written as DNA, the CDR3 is TGTGCCAGCAGCTTTTCCGACAGGGCGGCAGGAAAACTGTTTTTT. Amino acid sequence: CASSFSDRAAGKLFF.

CDR3 sequence: CASSPERGTMNTEAFF. In DNA, the CDR3 is TGTGCCAGCAGCCCTGAGAGAGGGACCATGAACACTGAAGCTTTCTTT. The chain employs TRBV3-1 and TRBJ1-1; perhaps TRBD1 as D (5 bases). V was clipped by 4 bases and J by 0 bases, with 15 bases between them. The CDR3 length is 16 residues. The germline gives CDR1 LGHDT, CDR2 YNNKEL (reference sequence).

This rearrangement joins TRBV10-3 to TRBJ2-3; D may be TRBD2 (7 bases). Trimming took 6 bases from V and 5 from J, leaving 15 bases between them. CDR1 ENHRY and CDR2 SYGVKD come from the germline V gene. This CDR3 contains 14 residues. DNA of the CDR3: TGTGCCATCAGCTCCCGGGGGGCGGGAGATACGCAGTATTTT. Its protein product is CAISSRGAGDTQYF.

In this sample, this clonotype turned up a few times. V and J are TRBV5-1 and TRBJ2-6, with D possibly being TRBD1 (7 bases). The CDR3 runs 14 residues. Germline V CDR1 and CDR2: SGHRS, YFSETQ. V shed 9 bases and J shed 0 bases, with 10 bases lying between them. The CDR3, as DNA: TGCGCCACGCGGGACAGCTCTGGGGCCAACGTCCTGACTTTC. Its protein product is CATRDSSGANVLTF.

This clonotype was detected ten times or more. CDR3 coding DNA: TGTGCCAGCAGGACGATGGGGTCGGGCAATCAGCCCCAGCATTTT. Translating gives CASRTMGSGNQPQHF. The V call is TRBV28, the J call TRBJ1-5; no reliable D call. Germline lookup yields CDR1 MDHEN and CDR2 SYDVKM. The CDR3 is 15 residues long. The V end lost 6 bases, the J end lost 2 bases, and 14 bases lay between the germline ends.

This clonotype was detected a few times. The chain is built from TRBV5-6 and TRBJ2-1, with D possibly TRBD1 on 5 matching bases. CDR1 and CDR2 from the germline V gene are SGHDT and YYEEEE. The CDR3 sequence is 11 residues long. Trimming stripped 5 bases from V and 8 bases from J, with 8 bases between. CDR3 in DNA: TGTGCCAGCAGATGGGGCTATGAGCAGTTCTTC. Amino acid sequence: CASRWGYEQFF. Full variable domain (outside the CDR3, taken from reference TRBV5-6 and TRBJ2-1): DAGVTQSPTHLIKTRGQQVTLRCSPKSGHDTVSWYQQALGQGPQFIFQYYEEEERQRGNFPDRFSGHQFPNYSSELNVNALLLGDSALYLCASRWGYEQFFGPGTRLTVL.

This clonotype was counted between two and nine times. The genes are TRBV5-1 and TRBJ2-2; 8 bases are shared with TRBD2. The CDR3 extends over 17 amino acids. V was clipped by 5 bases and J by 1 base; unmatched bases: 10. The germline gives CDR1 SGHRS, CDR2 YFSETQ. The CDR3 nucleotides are TGCGCCAGCAGTAAAGGGACTAGTACAAAGAACACCGGGGAGCTGTTTTTT. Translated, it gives CASSKGTSTKNTGELFF. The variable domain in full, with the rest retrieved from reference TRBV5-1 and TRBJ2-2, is KAGVTQTPRYLIKTRGQQVTLSCSPISGHRSVSWYQQTPGQGLQFLFEYFSETQRNKGNFPGRFSGRQFSNSRSEMNVSTLELGDSALYLCASSKGTSTKNTGELFFGEGSRLTVL.

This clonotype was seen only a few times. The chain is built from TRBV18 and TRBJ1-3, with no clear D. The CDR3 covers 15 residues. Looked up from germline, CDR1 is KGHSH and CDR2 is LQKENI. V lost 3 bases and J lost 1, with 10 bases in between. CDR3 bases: TGTGCCAGCTCACCCGTCATTGGGTCTGGAAACACCATATATTTT. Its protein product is CASSPVIGSGNTIYF. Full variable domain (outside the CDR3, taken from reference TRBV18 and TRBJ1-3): NAGVMQNPRHLVRRRGQEARLRCSPMKGHSHVYWYRQLPEEGLKFMVYLQKENIIDESGMPKERFSAEFPKEGPSILRIQQVVRGDSAAYFCASSPVIGSGNTIYFGEGSWLTVV.

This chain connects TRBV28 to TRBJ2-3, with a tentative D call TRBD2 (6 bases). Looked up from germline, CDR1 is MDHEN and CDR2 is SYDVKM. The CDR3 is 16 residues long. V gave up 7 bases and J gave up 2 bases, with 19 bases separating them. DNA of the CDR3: TGTGCCAGCACCCCCGGAGGGGACGGCCACACAGATACGCAGTATTTT. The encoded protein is CASTPGGDGHTDTQYF.

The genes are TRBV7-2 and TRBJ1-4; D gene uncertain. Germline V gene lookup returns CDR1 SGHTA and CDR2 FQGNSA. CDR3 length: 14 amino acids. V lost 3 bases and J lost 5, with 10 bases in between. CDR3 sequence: CASSFGSSNEKLFF. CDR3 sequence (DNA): TGTGCCAGCAGCTTCGGCAGTTCGAATGAAAAACTGTTTTTT.

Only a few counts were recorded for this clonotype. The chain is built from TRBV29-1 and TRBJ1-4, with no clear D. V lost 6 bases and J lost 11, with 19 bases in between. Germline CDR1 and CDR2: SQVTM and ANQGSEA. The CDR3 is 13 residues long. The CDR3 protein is CSVLDWAPEKLFF. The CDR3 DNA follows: TGCAGCGTGCTAGACTGGGCCCCGGAGAAACTGTTTTTT. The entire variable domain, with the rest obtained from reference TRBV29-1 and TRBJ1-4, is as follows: SAVISQKPSRDICQRGTSLTIQCQVDSQVTMMFWYRQQPGQSLTLIATANQGSEATYESGFVIDKFPISRPNLTFSTLTVSNMSPEDSSIYLCSVLDWAPEKLFFGSGTQLSVL.

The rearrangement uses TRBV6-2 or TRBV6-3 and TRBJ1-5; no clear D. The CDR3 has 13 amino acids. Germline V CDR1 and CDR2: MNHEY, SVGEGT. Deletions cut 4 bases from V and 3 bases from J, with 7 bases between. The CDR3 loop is CASSLWVNQPQHF. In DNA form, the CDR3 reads TGTGCCAGCAGTTTGTGGGTCAATCAGCCCCAGCATTTT.

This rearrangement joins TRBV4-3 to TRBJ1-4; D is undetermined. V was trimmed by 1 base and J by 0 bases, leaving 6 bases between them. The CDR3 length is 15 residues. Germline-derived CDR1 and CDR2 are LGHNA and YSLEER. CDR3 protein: CASSQAGTTNEKLFF. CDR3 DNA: TGCGCCAGCAGCCAAGCCGGGACAACTAATGAAAAACTGTTTTTT.